These 8 T cell receptor beta chains were all obtained from the same sample, sequenced in a study of cytomegalovirus exposure and HLA in healthy donors. Use of 60 Vbeta and 13 Jbeta primers characterized the PCR. Assay used: immunoSEQ multiplex PCR; TCRdb lists only in-frame clones, some missing. The sample yields approximately 150,000 clones, around 76% seen once. The source material was PBMCs. Receptor source: a man aged 35-49 years in good health and CMV-seronegative.

This clone occurred a few times. The chain couples TRBV6-5 to TRBJ1-1; a possible D gene is TRBD1 (6 bases). The germline V and J ends were trimmed by 6 bases and 5 bases, with 10 bases remaining between them. Germline lookup yields CDR1 MNHEY and CDR2 SVGAGI. The CDR3 has 12 amino acids. CDR3 DNA sequence: TGTGCCAGCAGGGAAGGGGGAACTGAAGCTTTCTTT. Protein: CASREGGTEAFF.

This chain connects TRBV27 to TRBJ2-3; 11 nucleotides agree with TRBD2. The CDR3 loop spans 16 amino acids. CDR1 and CDR2 from the germline V gene are MNHEY and SMNVEV (reference sequence). J was trimmed by 6 bases and V by 3 bases; bases with no gene match: 8. CDR3 coding DNA: TGTGCCAGCAGTTTTCTAGCGGGAGGTTTTGCGGATACGCAGTATTTT. Translation gives CASSFLAGGFADTQYF.

This clone was counted a single time. This chain uses TRBV7-2 with TRBJ2-7; D may be TRBD2 (6 bases). This CDR3 has 16 residues. V lost 2 bases and J lost 0, with 14 bases in between. The germline CDR1 and CDR2 sequences are SGHTA and FQGNSA. CDR3 sequence (DNA): TGTGCCAGCAGCTTATTCGGCGGGGCGAGCTCCTACGAGCAGTACTTC. Translating it yields CASSLFGGASSYEQYF.

In this sample, this clone turned up a few times. The gene calls are TRBV2 and TRBJ2-1, with D tentatively TRBD1 (6 bases). The CDR3 runs to 16 residues. Germline CDR1 reads SNHLY; CDR2 reads FYNNEI. The V end was cut by 9 bases, the J end by 1 base, with 19 bases between. The CDR3 bases are TGTGCCAGGCTTATTACAGGGATTGGATCCTACAATGAGCAGTTCTTC. Translating it yields CARLITGIGSYNEQFF.

V and J are TRBV4-1 and TRBJ2-2; 10 nucleotides align to TRBD2. The CDR3 has 18 amino acids. The V gene end was trimmed by 4 bases and the J gene end by 0 bases; junction bases not matched to a gene: 8. Germline V gene data show CDR1 as MGHRA and CDR2 as YSYEKL. The CDR3 DNA is TGCGCCAGCAGCCCCCATGGGACTAGCGTTACGAACACCGGGGAGCTGTTTTTT. This encodes CASSPHGTSVTNTGELFF.

In this sample, this clone turned up a few times. The CDR3 sequence: CASSPLDRGSWYNEQFF. In DNA form, the CDR3 reads TGTGCCAGCTCACCATTGGATCGCGGGAGTTGGTACAATGAGCAGTTCTTC. The rearrangement joins TRBV18 to TRBJ2-1; 7 nucleotides line up with TRBD2. Germline CDR1 reads KGHSH; CDR2 reads LQKENI. CDR3 length: 17 amino acids. V shed 2 bases and J 4 bases; nucleotides not matched to a gene: 11. The full variable domain, its missing parts supplied by reference TRBV18 and TRBJ2-1, is NAGVMQNPRHLVRRRGQEARLRCSPMKGHSHVYWYRQLPEEGLKFMVYLQKENIIDESGMPKERFSAEFPKEGPSILRIQQVVRGDSAAYFCASSPLDRGSWYNEQFFGPGTRLTVL.

This sequence joins TRBV14 and TRBJ1-1; D is perhaps TRBD1 (5 bases). The CDR3 has 13 amino acids. CDR1 and CDR2 (germline): SGHDN, FVKESK. V shed 1 base and J shed 10 bases, with 13 bases lying between them. The CDR3 here is CASSQVRAWGAFF. The DNA of the CDR3 is TGTGCCAGCAGCCAAGTCAGGGCCTGGGGAGCTTTCTTT.

The rearrangement uses TRBV6-5 and TRBJ1-1; 7 bases match TRBD1. The length of the CDR3 is 14 residues. With 4 bases clipped from V and 3 bases from J, the junction kept 5 bases outside the gene matches. CDR1 is MNHEY and CDR2 is SVGAGI in the germline V gene. Here the CDR3 DNA reads TGTGCCAGCAGTTCAACAGGGGAGGACACTGAAGCTTTCTTT. Its translation: CASSSTGEDTEAFF.